This T cell receptor beta chain was obtained from a study of metastatic and nonmetastatic thyroid tumors. TCRdb re-analyzed the PCR reads using MiXCR. The data hold tens of thousands of clones, with 25% to 30% observed a single time. Every patient underwent thyroid surgery untreated. At least ten counts were recorded for this clone. The material sequenced was blood. The source is a female donor with papillary thyroid cancer or a benign thyroid nodule (not recorded which). Some clones in this sample may be carry-over from other donors' samples.

The CDR3 DNA is TGTGCCAGCAGCTTAGTAACAGGGGCCTACGAGCAGTACTTC. Translation gives CASSLVTGAYEQYF. The chain recombines TRBV7-2 with TRBJ2-7; 7 bases fit TRBD1. The V gene end was trimmed by 1 base and the J gene end by 2 bases; junction bases not matched to a gene: 2. CDR3 length: 14 residues. Germline V lookup: CDR1 SGHTA, CDR2 FQGNSA.